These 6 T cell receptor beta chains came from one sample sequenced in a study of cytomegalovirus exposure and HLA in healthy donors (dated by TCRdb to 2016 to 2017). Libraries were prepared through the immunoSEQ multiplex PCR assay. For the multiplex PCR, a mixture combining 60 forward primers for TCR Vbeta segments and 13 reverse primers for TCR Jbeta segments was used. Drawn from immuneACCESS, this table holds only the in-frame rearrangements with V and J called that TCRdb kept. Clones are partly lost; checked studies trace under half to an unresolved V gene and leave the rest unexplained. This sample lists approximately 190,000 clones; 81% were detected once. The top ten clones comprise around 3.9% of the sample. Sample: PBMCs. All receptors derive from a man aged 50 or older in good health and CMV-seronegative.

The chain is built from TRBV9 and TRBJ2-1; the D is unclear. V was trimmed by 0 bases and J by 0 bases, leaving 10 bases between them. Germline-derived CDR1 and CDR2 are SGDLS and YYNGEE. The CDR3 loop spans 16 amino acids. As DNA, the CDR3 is TGTGCCAGCAGCGTAGGGAGCGCGAGCTCCTACAATGAGCAGTTCTTC. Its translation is CASSVGSASSYNEQFF.

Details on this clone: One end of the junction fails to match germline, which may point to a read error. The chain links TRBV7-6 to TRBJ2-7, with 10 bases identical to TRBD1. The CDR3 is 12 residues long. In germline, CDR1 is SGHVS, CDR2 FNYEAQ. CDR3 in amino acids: CASSQTWTGGHF. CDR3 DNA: TGTGCCAGCAGTCAAACGTGGACAGGGGGGCACTTC.

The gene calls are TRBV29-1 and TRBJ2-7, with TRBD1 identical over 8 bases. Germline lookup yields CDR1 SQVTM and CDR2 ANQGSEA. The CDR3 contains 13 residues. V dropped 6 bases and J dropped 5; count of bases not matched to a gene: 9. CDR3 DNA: TGCAGCGTCCAGGACAGGGTAATCCACGAGCAGTACTTC. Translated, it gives CSVQDRVIHEQYF.

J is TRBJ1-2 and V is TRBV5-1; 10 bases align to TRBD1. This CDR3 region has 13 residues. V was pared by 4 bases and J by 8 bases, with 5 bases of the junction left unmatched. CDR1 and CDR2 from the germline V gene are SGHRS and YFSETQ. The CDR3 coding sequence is TGCGCCAGCAGCATAGGGACAGGGGTAGGCTACACCTTC. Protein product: CASSIGTGVGYTF.

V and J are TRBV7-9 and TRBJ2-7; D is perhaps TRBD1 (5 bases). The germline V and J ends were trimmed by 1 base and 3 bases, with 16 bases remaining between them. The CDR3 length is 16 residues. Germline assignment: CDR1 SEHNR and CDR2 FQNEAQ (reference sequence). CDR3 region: CASSLDPGHPNYEQYF. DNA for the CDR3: TGTGCCAGCAGCTTAGATCCAGGACATCCCAACTACGAGCAGTACTTC.

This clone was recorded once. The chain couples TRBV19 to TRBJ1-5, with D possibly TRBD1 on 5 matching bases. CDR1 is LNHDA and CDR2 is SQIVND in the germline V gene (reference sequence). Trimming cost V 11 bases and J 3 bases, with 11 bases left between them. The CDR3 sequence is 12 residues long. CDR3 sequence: CAASGLNQPQHF. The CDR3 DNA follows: TGTGCCGCCTCGGGACTCAATCAGCCCCAGCATTTT.